This entry lists 26 T cell receptor beta chains sequenced from one sample in a study of cytomegalovirus exposure and HLA in healthy donors. The PCR had 60 Vbeta and 13 Jbeta primers. The method was immunoSEQ multiplex PCR; TCRdb's version includes in-frame clones alone and lacks a portion of them. The profile shows approximately 150,000 clones, 80% of them singletons. Material for sequencing was PBMCs. Receptor source: a woman between 35 and 50 years old in good health and CMV-seronegative.

The chain couples TRBV28 to TRBJ1-1; 10 positions agree with TRBD1. CDR1 is MDHEN, CDR2 SYDVKM, per germline. This CDR3 region has 13 residues. V dropped 6 bases and J dropped 5; count of bases not matched to a gene: 3. The CDR3, as DNA: TGTGCCAGCAGGGGGGACAGGGGTACTGAAGCTTTCTTT. This gives the protein CASRGDRGTEAFF.

The chain combines TRBV11-2 with TRBJ2-7; D is unclear. This CDR3 has 13 residues. Germline V lookup: CDR1 SGHAT, CDR2 FQNNGV. The V end lost 3 bases, the J end lost 2 bases, and 8 bases lay between the germline ends. The chain's CDR3 is CASSLSRTYEQYF. In DNA, the CDR3 is TGTGCCAGCAGCTTGTCCAGAACCTACGAGCAGTACTTC.

This sequence joins TRBV6-1 and TRBJ2-3; possible D gene TRBD2, 6 bases. This CDR3 comprises 14 residues. Germline assignment: CDR1 MNHNS and CDR2 SASEGT. With 6 bases removed from V and 0 bases from J, the gap between germline ends came to 10 bases. The CDR3 reads CASRELASTDTQYF. CDR3 coding DNA: TGTGCCAGCAGGGAACTAGCTAGCACAGATACGCAGTATTTT.

The V and J genes are TRBV30 and TRBJ1-6; no clear D. The CDR3 totals 17 residues. V lost 4 bases, J lost 1 base, and 17 bases lay in between. Germline loops: CDR1 GTSNPN, CDR2 SVGIG (reference sequence). Here the CDR3 DNA reads TGTGCCTGGAATTCACAGATCTCAAGGTCCTATAATTCACCCCTCCACTTT. Encoded protein: CAWNSQISRSYNSPLHF.

CDR3 residues: CASSSSETSYEQYF. The DNA of the CDR3 is TGTGCCAGCAGCTCTTCAGAGACTTCCTACGAGCAGTACTTC. This rearrangement joins TRBV11-3 to TRBJ2-7, with unresolved D. Germline V gene sequence: CDR1 SGHNT, CDR2 YENEEA. V was pared by 4 bases and J by 1 base, with 11 bases between. The CDR3 contains 14 residues. Full variable domain (remainder filled in from reference TRBV11-3 and TRBJ2-7): EAGVVQSPRYKIIEKKQPVAFWCNPISGHNTLYWYLQNLGQGPELLIRYENEEAVDDSQLPKDRFSAERLKGVDSTLKIQPAELGDSAVYLCASSSSETSYEQYFGPGTRLTVT.

The rearrangement joins TRBV28 to TRBJ2-7; TRBD2 matches 7 bases. The CDR3 spans 13 residues. The J segment lost 5 bases and the V segment lost 3 bases, leaving 4 bases of the junction unmatched. Germline-derived CDR1 and CDR2 are MDHEN and SYDVKM. The DNA for the CDR3 is TGTGCCAGCAGTTTCGGGGGGTCCCACGAGCAGTACTTC. Residues: CASSFGGSHEQYF.

Regarding this clone: A junction boundary mismatches the germline segment, possibly from a read error. The chain employs TRBV5-1 and TRBJ1-6; no clear D gene. CDR3 length equals 15 residues. CDR1 is SGHRS and CDR2 is YFSETQ in the germline V gene. DNA for the CDR3: TGTGCCAGCAGCATATTCGGGGATCACAATTCACCCCTCCACTTT. Amino acids: CASSIFGDHNSPLHF.

The J gene is TRBJ2-1, the V gene TRBV7-2, with 7 bases identical to TRBD2. With 8 bases clipped from V and 3 bases from J, the junction kept 10 bases outside the gene matches. CDR1 and CDR2 (germline): SGHTA, FQGNSA. CDR3 length: 15 residues. The CDR3 sequence is CASGLLSGVYNEQFF. The DNA for the CDR3 is TGTGCCAGCGGACTTTTGAGCGGGGTCTACAATGAGCAGTTCTTC.

The genes are TRBV27 and TRBJ2-7; TRBD2 matches 7 bases. After removal of 3 bases from V and 7 bases from J, the junction contained 9 bases not matched to a gene. Germline V gives CDR1 MNHEY, CDR2 SMNVEV (reference sequence). The CDR3 is 14 residues long. This CDR3 is CASSFGTGGGEQYF. In DNA form, the CDR3 reads TGTGCCAGCAGTTTCGGGACCGGCGGGGGTGAGCAGTACTTC.

J is TRBJ1-2 and V is TRBV7-8; no firm D call. This CDR3 has 14 amino acids. Germline CDR1 SGHVS, CDR2 FQNEAQ. V was clipped by 0 bases and J by 2 bases, with 7 bases between them. The CDR3 DNA reads as TGTGCCAGCAGCTTAGCGGGCAGGAACTATGGCTACACCTTC. This gives the protein CASSLAGRNYGYTF.

A single count supports this clone. The chain carries TRBV4-3 and TRBJ1-4, with a weak D call TRBD1 (5 bases). V gave up 4 bases and J gave up 5 bases, with 14 bases separating them. Per the germline V gene, CDR1 is LGHNA and CDR2 is YSLEER. This CDR3 has 15 amino acids. The CDR3 coding sequence is TGCGCCAGCAGCCCCGAGGCCCGGACAAATGAAAAACTGTTTTTT. This gives the protein CASSPEARTNEKLFF.

This clone turned up a few times. V is TRBV15 and J is TRBJ2-7; 8 bases are a match to TRBD1. From germline, CDR1 is LNHNV and CDR2 YYDKDF (reference sequence). V lost 3 bases, J lost 5 bases, and 6 bases stayed unmatched. CDR3 length: 14 amino acids. The CDR3 loop is CATSRDRAVDEQYF. DNA for the CDR3: TGTGCCACCAGCAGGGACAGGGCGGTGGACGAGCAGTACTTC.

This chain connects TRBV6-5 to TRBJ1-5; no reliable D call. This CDR3 region has 14 residues. Per germline, CDR1 MNHEY and CDR2 SVGAGI. V shed 5 bases and J shed 0 bases, with 8 bases lying between them. In DNA, the CDR3 is TGTGCCAGCAGTACGACTTATAGCAATCAGCCCCAGCATTTT. Its translation: CASSTTYSNQPQHF.

V usage is TRBV28 and J usage is TRBJ2-5; TRBD1 agrees at 7 bases. In germline, CDR1 is MDHEN, CDR2 SYDVKM. The ends lost 5 bases at V and 5 bases at J; junction bases unmatched: 17. This CDR3 has 17 residues. The DNA for the CDR3 is TGTGCCAGCAGTCGTCGTTGGGACAGTCAATCCAGGGAGACCCAGTACTTC. Protein: CASSRRWDSQSRETQYF.

The rearrangement joins TRBV2 to TRBJ1-1; 7 bases agree with TRBD1. This CDR3 region has 13 residues. Per germline, CDR1 SNHLY and CDR2 FYNNEI. With V trimmed by 6 bases and J by 9 bases, 10 bases remained unmatched. CDR3 region: CASRRDSELQAFF. CDR3 coding DNA: TGTGCCAGCAGACGGGACAGCGAACTTCAAGCTTTCTTT.

The V call is TRBV19, the J call TRBJ2-1; 9 bases agree with TRBD2. Germline CDR1 LNHDA, CDR2 SQIVND (reference sequence). The CDR3 spans 16 residues. Trimming cost V 6 bases and J 4 bases; bases outside gene matches: 10. The CDR3 region is CASSPPRRGGYNEQFF. The DNA of the CDR3 is TGTGCCAGTAGCCCCCCCCGGCGGGGGGGGTACAATGAGCAGTTCTTC.

This clone was counted once. This sequence joins TRBV9 and TRBJ2-1, with TRBD2 matching over 9 bases. The CDR3 runs 16 residues. Germline assignment: CDR1 SGDLS and CDR2 YYNGEE. J gave up 10 bases and V 4 bases, and 15 bases lay outside the gene matches. This CDR3 reads CASSPRRAGGTPEQFF. CDR3 nucleotide sequence: TGTGCCAGCAGCCCGCGCCGAGCGGGAGGAACTCCCGAGCAGTTCTTC. The whole variable domain, filled in from reference TRBV9 and TRBJ2-1, reads DSGVTQTPKHLITATGQRVTLRCSPRSGDLSVYWYQQSLDQGLQFLIQYYNGEERAKGNILERFSAQQFPDLHSELNLSSLELGDSALYFCASSPRRAGGTPEQFFGPGTRLTVL.

The chain combines TRBV11-3 with TRBJ2-5; 7 nucleotides align to TRBD2. The J segment lost 2 bases and the V segment lost 5 bases, leaving 8 bases of the junction unmatched. In germline, CDR1 is SGHNT, CDR2 YENEEA. The CDR3 runs to 15 residues. CDR3 DNA: TGTGCCAGCAGCGCGAGTGGCGGGAGTCAAGAGACCCAGTACTTC. Amino acids: CASSASGGSQETQYF.

The rearrangement uses TRBV4-3 and TRBJ2-3; 7 bases match TRBD1. CDR1 and CDR2 (germline): LGHNA, YSLEER. CDR3 length: 16 residues. The V and J ends lost 3 bases and 2 bases, in that order; junction bases with no gene match: 8. CDR3 DNA: TGCGCCAGCAGCCAGCTTTGGACAGGATTCACAGATACGCAGTATTTT. Translating gives CASSQLWTGFTDTQYF.

V is TRBV9 and J is TRBJ2-5, with 12 bases that match TRBD2. V gave up 0 bases and J gave up 2 bases; unmatched junction bases: 2. CDR3 size: 16 residues. CDR1 and CDR2 from the germline V gene are SGDLS and YYNGEE. The CDR3 protein is CASSVEGLAGQETQYF. CDR3 bases: TGTGCCAGCAGCGTAGAAGGACTAGCGGGACAAGAGACCCAGTACTTC.

The chain combines TRBV28 with TRBJ1-6; possible D gene TRBD1, 5 bases. V was cut by 4 bases and J by 8 bases, with 15 bases left in between. Per germline, CDR1 MDHEN and CDR2 SYDVKM. The CDR3 has 15 residues. CDR3 sequence (DNA): TGTGCCAGCAGTTCTACAGGCCTTGGGGATTCACCCCTCCACTTT. Protein sequence: CASSSTGLGDSPLHF. The complete variable domain, with remaining parts taken from reference TRBV28 and TRBJ1-6, reads DVKVTQSSRYLVKRTGEKVFLECVQDMDHENMFWYRQDPGLGLRLIYFSYDVKMKEKGDIPEGYSVSREKKERFSLILESASTNQTSMYLCASSSTGLGDSPLHFGNGTRLTVT.

The chain recombines TRBV4-3 with TRBJ1-4, with a tentative D call TRBD1 (5 bases). V was shortened by 3 bases and J by 3 bases, with 11 bases between the two germline ends. Germline V lookup: CDR1 LGHNA, CDR2 YSLEER. The CDR3 extends over 15 amino acids. This chain's CDR3 is CASSHLRAPNEKLFF. Written as DNA, the CDR3 is TGCGCCAGCAGCCACCTCAGGGCTCCTAATGAAAAACTGTTTTTT.

The rearrangement joins TRBV9 to TRBJ1-1, with D possibly being TRBD1 (6 bases). Germline V gene lookup returns CDR1 SGDLS and CDR2 YYNGEE. Trimming took 1 base from V and 2 from J, leaving 15 bases between them. This CDR3 spans 16 amino acids. The DNA for the CDR3 is TGTGCCAGCAGCGTATCCGGGGGGCGCGTAAACACTGAAGCTTTCTTT. It yields the protein CASSVSGGRVNTEAFF.

Concerning this clone itself: At one end, the junction sequence differs from germline, possibly due to a read error. The same CDR3 arises from other DNA sequences in this sample as well. The V call is TRBV5-6, the J call TRBJ1-2; 10 nucleotides line up with TRBD1. Looked up from germline, CDR1 is SGHDT and CDR2 is YYEEEE. The CDR3 has 12 amino acids. The DNA for the CDR3 is TGTGCTAGCAGTGACAGGGGGCAAGGCTACACCTTC. Its protein is CASSDRGQGYTF.

This chain links TRBV10-1 with TRBJ2-5; 15 positions agree with TRBD2. Germline loops: CDR1 WNHNN, CDR2 SYGVQD (reference sequence). V lost 6 bases to trimming and J lost 4 bases; unmatched junction nucleotides: 18. CDR3 size: 20 residues. CDR3 bases: TGCGCCAGCAGGAGCTCCCGGACTAGCGGGAGGGGAGGAGTCGGAGAGACCCAGTACTTC. It specifies CASRSSRTSGRGGVGETQYF.

The gene calls are TRBV27 and TRBJ1-1, with D perhaps TRBD1 (5 bases). Trimming removed 2 bases at V and 4 bases at J, with 20 bases between. Germline CDR1 is MNHEY and CDR2 is SMNVEV (reference sequence). The CDR3 runs to 17 residues. DNA of the CDR3: TGTGCCAGCAGTTTAGGACCGATGACCAGGGCGGCCACTGAAGCTTTCTTT. Its translation: CASSLGPMTRAATEAFF.